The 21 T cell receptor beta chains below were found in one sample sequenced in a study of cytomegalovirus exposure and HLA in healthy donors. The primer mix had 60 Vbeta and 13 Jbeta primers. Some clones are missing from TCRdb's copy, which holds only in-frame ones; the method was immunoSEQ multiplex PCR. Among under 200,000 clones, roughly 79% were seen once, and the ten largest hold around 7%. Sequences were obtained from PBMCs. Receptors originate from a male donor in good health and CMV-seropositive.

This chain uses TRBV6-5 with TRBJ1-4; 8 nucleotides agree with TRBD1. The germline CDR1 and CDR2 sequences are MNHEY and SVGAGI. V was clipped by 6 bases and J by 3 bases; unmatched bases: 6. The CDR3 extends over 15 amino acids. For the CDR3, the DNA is TGTGCCAGCAGCAGACAGGGGCCCTCTAATGAAAAACTGTTTTTT. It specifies CASSRQGPSNEKLFF.

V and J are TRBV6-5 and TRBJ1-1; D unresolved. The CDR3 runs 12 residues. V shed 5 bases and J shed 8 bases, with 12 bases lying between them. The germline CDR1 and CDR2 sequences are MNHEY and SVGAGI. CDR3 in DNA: TGTGCCAGCAGTACGTGGCCGCAAGAAGCTTTCTTT. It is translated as CASSTWPQEAFF.

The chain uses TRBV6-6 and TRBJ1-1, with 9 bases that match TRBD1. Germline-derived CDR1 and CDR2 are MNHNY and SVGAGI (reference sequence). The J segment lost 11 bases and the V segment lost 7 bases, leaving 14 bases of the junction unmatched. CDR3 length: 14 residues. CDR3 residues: CASTDGTGTPMAFF. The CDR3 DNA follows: TGTGCCAGCACCGACGGGACAGGGACACCAATGGCTTTCTTT.

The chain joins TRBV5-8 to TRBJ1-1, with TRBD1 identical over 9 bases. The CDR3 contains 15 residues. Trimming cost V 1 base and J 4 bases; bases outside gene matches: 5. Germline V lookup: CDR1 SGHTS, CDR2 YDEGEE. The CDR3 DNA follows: TGTGCCAGCAGCTTGCGGACAGGGGTTGTCACTGAAGCTTTCTTT. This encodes CASSLRTGVVTEAFF.

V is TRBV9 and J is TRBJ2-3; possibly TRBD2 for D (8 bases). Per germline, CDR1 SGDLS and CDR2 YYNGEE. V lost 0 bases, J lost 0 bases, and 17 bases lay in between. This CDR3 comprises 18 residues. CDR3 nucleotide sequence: TGTGCCAGCAGCGTAGATTCGGGGGGGACAGTTAGCACAGATACGCAGTATTTT. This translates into CASSVDSGGTVSTDTQYF.

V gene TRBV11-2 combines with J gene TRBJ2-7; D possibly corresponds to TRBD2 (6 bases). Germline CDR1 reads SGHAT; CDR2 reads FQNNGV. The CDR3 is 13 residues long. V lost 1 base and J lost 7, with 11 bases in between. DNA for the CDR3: TGTGCCAGCAGCTTAGTTGCGGGGTTTGAGCAGTACTTC. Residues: CASSLVAGFEQYF.

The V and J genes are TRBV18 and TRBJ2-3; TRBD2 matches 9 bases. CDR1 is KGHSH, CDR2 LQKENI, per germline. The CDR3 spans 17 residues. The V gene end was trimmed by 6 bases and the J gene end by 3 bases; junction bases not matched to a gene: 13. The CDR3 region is CASSPLAGGLGTDTQYF. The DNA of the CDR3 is TGTGCCAGCTCCCCTTTGGCGGGGGGGCTGGGTACAGATACGCAGTATTTT.

In DNA form, the CDR3 reads TGCGCCAGCAGCCAAGAGGGGGGGATCGGGGCCAACGTCCTGACTTTC. Translating gives CASSQEGGIGANVLTF. The chain is built from TRBV4-1 and TRBJ2-6, with 7 bases that match TRBD2. The ends lost 0 bases at V and 4 bases at J; junction bases unmatched: 3. Germline V gene lookup returns CDR1 MGHRA and CDR2 YSYEKL. CDR3 length: 16 amino acids.

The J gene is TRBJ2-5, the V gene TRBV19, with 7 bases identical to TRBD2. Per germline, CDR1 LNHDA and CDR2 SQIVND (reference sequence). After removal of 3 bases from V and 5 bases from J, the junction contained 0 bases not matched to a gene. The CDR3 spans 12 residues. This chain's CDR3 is CASSMREETQYF. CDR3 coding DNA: TGTGCCAGTAGTATGCGGGAGGAGACCCAGTACTTC.

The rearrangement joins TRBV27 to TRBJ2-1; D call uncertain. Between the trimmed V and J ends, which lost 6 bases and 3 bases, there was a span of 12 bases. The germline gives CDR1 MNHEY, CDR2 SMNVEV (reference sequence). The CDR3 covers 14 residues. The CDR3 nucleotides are TGTGCCAGCAGCCCCCGAGGAGACTACAATGAGCAGTTCTTC. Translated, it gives CASSPRGDYNEQFF.

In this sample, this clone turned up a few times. CDR3 sequence reads: CASSYRDWAQPQHF. DNA for the CDR3: TGTGCCAGCAGTTATCGGGACTGGGCTCAGCCCCAGCATTTT. The V call is TRBV28, the J call TRBJ1-5; maybe TRBD1 (5 bases). This CDR3 is 14 amino acids long. Trimming cost V 4 bases and J 6 bases, with 13 bases left between them. From germline, CDR1 is MDHEN and CDR2 SYDVKM.

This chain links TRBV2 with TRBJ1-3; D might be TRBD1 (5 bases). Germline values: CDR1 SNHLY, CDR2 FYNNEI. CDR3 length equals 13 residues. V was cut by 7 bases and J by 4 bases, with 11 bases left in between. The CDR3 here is CASNEGRGNTIYF. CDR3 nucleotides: TGTGCCAGCAATGAGGGGCGCGGAAACACCATATATTTT. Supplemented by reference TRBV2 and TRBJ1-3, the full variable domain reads EPEVTQTPSHQVTQMGQEVILRCVPISNHLYFYWYRQILGQKVEFLVSFYNNEISEKSEIFDDQFSVERPDGSNFTLKIRSTKLEDSAMYFCASNEGRGNTIYFGEGSWLTVV.

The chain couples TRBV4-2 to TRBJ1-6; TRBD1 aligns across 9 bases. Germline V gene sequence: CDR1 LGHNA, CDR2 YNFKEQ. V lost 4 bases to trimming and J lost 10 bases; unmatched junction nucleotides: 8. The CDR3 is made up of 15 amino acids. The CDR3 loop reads CASSPRQGEASPLHF. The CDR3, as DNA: TGTGCCAGCAGCCCAAGACAGGGGGAAGCGTCACCCCTCCACTTT.

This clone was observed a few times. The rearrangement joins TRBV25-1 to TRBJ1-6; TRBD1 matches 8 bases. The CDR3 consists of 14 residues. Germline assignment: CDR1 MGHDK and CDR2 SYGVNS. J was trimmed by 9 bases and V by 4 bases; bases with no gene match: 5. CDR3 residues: CASSARQGSSPLHF. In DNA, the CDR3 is TGTGCCAGCAGTGCCCGACAGGGGTCTTCACCCCTCCACTTT.

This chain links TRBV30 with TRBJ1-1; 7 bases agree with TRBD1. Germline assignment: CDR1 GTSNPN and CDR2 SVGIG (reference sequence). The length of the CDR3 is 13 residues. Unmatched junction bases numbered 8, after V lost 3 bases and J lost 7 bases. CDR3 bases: TGTGCCTGGAGCGCGACAGGGCAAGGTGAAGCTTTCTTT. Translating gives CAWSATGQGEAFF.

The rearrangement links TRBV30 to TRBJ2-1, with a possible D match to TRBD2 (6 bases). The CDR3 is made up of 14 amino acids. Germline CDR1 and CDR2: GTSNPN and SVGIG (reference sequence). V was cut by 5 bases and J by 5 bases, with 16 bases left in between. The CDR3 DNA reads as TGTGCCTGGGGGTCGAGCGGGCTTCACAATGAGCAGTTCTTC. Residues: CAWGSSGLHNEQFF.

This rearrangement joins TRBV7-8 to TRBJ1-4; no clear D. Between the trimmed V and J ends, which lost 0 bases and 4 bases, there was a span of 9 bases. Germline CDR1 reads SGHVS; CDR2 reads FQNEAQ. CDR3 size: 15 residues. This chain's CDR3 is CASSLAGGGNEKLFF. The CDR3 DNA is TGTGCCAGCAGCTTAGCGGGCGGAGGTAATGAAAAACTGTTTTTT.

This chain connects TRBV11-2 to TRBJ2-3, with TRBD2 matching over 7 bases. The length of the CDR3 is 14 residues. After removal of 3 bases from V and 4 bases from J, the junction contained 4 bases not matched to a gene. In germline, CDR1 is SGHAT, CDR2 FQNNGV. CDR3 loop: CASSLGGIADTQYF. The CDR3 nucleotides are TGTGCCAGCAGCTTGGGGGGGATCGCAGATACGCAGTATTTT.

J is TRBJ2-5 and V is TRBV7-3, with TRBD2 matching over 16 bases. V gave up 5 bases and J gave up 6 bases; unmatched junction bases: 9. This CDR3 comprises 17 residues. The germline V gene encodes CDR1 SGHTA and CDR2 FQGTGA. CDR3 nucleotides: TGTGCCAGCAGCCTCGGGACTAGCGGGGGGGCCTATCAGACCCAGTACTTC. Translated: CASSLGTSGGAYQTQYF.

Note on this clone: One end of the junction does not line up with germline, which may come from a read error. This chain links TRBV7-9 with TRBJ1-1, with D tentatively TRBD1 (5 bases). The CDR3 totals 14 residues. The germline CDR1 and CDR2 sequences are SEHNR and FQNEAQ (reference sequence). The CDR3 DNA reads TGTTCCAGCAGCTTAGTTGGGGGAGGCACTGAAGCTTTCTTT. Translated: CSSSLVGGGTEAFF.

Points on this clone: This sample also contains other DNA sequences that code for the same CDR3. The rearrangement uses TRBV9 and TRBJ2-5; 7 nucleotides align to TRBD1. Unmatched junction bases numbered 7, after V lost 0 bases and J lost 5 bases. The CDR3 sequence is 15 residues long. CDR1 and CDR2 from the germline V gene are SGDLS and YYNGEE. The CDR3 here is CASSVGTGAEETQYF. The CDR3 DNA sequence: TGTGCCAGCAGCGTAGGTACAGGGGCTGAGGAGACCCAGTACTTC.